This T cell receptor beta chain was sequenced during a study of cytomegalovirus exposure and HLA in healthy donors. Study-wide findings and caveats: In an earlier analysis, most TCR beta V segments were productive about 87% or about 30% of the time.

In the case of this clone: Its antigen is not identified.

With 60 Vbeta and 13 Jbeta primers, the PCR was carried out. As handled by the study authors: An analysis performed later counted 75 million to 80 million unique TCR beta chains (approximately 10 million of them shared). The table came from immunoSEQ multiplex PCR; TCRdb's copy has only in-frame clones and leaves some out. V and J calls and clone size are given by that table; D and trimming were obtained from the DNA. The sample contains around 130,000 clones, 65% to 85% of which appear only once. V was pared by 4 bases and J by 8 bases, with 7 bases of the junction left unmatched. CDR3 size: 16 residues. CDR1 MGHRA and CDR2 YSYEKL come from the germline V gene.

Sequences were obtained from PBMCs. The source of this sequence is a boy aged 5-17 years in good health and CMV-seronegative. The chain carries TRBV4-1 and TRBJ2-4; TRBD2 matches 14 bases. The CDR3 region is CASSPGLAGVTYIQYF. CDR3 DNA: TGCGCCAGCAGCCCGGGACTAGCGGGAGTAACGTACATTCAGTACTTC.